This T cell receptor (beta chain) derives from a study of T cell repertoires in cytomegalovirus infection. The CDR3 covers 15 residues. The germline V and J ends were trimmed by 4 bases and 7 bases, with 17 bases remaining between them. The V gene's germline CDR1 is SGHVS and CDR2 FQNEAQ. From the reads, TCRdb called clonotypes with MiXCR, one entry per CDR3 protein. This sample has about 490,000 distinct CDR3 sequences, with about 17% found just once. This clonotype was seen more than once but under ten times. The chain combines TRBV7-8 with TRBJ2-4; a possible D gene is TRBD1 (6 bases). This TCR came from a human donor in good health (CMV status not recorded). Some clones in this sample may be carry-over from other donors' samples. The sample comprised CD8+ T cells from PBMCs. The CDR3: CASSSGTSDRNIQYF. The CDR3 DNA reads as TGTGCCAGCAGCTCCGGGACATCGGATCGCAACATTCAGTACTTC.